Reported below is one T cell receptor (beta chain). In the original processing: Amplifying reference gene primers gave estimates of nucleated cell counts. Sequencing was performed with immunoSEQ multiplex PCR; in TCRdb, only in-frame clones are kept and a portion is missing. The V and J calls and clone size come from that table; D and trimming were worked out from the DNA. Of 200,000 or so clones listed, roughly nine tenths are singletons. This sample was included in a study of blood T cell repertoires in COVID-19. Study as a whole: COVID-19 samples from acute and convalescent phases originated in the United States, Italy and Spain. Sample material is recorded as cDNA or gDNA derived from T cells, B-cell-depleted T cells, or PBMCs.

Deletions cut 11 bases from V and 2 bases from J, with 9 bases between. CDR3 length: 12 amino acids. Per germline, CDR1 SGHVS and CDR2 FQNEAQ. The sequence came from a man aged 70-80 years with active or convalescent COVID-19. The chain uses TRBV7-8 and TRBJ1-4; D possibly corresponds to TRBD1 (6 bases). The sequenced sample was peripheral blood. The CDR3 loop is CAVQGTNEKLFF. In DNA, the CDR3 is TGTGCCGTCCAGGGGACTAATGAAAAACTGTTTTTT.